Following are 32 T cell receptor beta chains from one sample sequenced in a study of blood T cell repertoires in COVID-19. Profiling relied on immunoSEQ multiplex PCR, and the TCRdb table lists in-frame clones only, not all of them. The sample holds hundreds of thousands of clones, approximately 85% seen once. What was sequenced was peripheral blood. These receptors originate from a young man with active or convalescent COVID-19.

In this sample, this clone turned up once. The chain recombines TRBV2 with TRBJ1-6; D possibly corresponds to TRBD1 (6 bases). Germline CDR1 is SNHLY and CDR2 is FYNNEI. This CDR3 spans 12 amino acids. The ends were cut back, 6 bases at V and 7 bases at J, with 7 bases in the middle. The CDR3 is CASRDRNSPLHF. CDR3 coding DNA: TGTGCCAGCAGAGACAGGAATTCACCCCTCCACTTT.

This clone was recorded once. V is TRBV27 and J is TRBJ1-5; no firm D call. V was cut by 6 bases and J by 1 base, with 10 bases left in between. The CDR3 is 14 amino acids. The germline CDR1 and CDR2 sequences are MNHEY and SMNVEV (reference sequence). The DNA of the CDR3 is TGTGCCAGCAGGAGAGGGAGCAGCAATCAGCCCCAGCATTTT. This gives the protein CASRRGSSNQPQHF.

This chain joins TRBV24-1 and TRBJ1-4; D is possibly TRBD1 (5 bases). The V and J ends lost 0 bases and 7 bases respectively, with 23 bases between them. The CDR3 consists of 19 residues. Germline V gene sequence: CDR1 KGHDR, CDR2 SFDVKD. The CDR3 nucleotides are TGTGCCACCAGTGATTTGCGGAGGGGTGGAAGAGGAGTACGTGAAAAACTGTTTTTT. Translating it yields CATSDLRRGGRGVREKLFF.

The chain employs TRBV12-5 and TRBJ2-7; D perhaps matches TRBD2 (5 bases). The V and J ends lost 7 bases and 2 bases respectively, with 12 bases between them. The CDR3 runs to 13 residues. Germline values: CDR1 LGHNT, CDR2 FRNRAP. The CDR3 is CASAGSAAYEQYF. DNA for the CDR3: TGTGCTAGTGCTGGTTCAGCGGCCTACGAGCAGTACTTC.

This CDR3 is CASRTSGGADTQYF. For the CDR3, the DNA is TGTGCCAGCAGGACTAGCGGGGGGGCAGATACGCAGTATTTT. This chain links TRBV3-1 (or the pseudogene TRBV3-2) with TRBJ2-3; 14 bases line up with TRBD2. CDR3 size: 14 residues. The germline CDR1 and CDR2 sequences are LGHDT and YNNKEL (reference sequence). Unmatched junction bases numbered 0, after V lost 6 bases and J lost 4 bases.

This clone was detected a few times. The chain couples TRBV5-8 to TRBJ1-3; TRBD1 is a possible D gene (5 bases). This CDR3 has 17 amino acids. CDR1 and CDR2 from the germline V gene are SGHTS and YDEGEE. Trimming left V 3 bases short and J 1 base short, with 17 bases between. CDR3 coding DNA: TGTGCCAGCAGCTGGCAGTTGCGGGGGATTTCTGGAAACACCATATATTTT. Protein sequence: CASSWQLRGISGNTIYF.

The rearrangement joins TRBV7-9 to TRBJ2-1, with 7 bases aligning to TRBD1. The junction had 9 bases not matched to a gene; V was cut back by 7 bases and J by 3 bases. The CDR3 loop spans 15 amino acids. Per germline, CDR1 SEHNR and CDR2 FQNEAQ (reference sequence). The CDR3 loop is CASTSDRVGYNEQFF. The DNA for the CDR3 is TGTGCCAGCACCTCAGACAGGGTAGGCTACAATGAGCAGTTCTTC.

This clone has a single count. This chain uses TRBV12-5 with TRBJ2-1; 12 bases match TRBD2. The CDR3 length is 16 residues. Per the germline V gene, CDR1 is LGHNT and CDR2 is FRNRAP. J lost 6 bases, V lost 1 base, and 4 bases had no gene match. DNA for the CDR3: TGTGCTAGTGGTTTGGGGCTAGCGGGGGGGATCAATGAGCAGTTCTTC. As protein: CASGLGLAGGINEQFF.

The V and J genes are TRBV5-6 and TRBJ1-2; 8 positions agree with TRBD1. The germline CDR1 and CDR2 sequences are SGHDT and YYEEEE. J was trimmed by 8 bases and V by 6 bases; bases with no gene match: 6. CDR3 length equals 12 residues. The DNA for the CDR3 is TGTGCCAGCACCACAGGGGGATGGGGCTACACCTTC. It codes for CASTTGGWGYTF.

The CDR3 DNA reads as TGTGCCAGCAGCTTGGTGTCGCTAGCGGGGGGGATAGATACGCAGTATTTT. This gives the protein CASSLVSLAGGIDTQYF. The chain couples TRBV5-8 to TRBJ2-3; TRBD2 matches at 12 bases. This CDR3 is 17 amino acids long. Germline CDR1 reads SGHTS; CDR2 reads YDEGEE. The J segment lost 5 bases and the V segment lost 0 bases, leaving 7 bases of the junction unmatched. The full variable domain, with the rest looked up from reference TRBV5-8 and TRBJ2-3, is EAGVTQSPTHLIKTRGQQATLRCSPISGHTSVYWYQQALGLGLQFLLWYDEGEERNRGNFPPRFSGRQFPNYSSELNVNALELEDSALYLCASSLVSLAGGIDTQYFGPGTRLTVL.

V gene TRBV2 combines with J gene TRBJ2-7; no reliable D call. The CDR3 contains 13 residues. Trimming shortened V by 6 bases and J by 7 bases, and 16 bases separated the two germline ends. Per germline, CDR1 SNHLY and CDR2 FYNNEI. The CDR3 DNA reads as TGTGCCAGCAGATACCGGGTCCCTGGGGAGCAGTACTTC. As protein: CASRYRVPGEQYF.

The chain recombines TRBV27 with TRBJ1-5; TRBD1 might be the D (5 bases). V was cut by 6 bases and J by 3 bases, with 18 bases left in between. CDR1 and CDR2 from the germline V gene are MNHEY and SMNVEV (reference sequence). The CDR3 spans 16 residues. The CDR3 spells CASRRDGGRFNQPQHF. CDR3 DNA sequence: TGTGCCAGCAGGCGGGACGGCGGAAGGTTCAATCAGCCCCAGCATTTT.

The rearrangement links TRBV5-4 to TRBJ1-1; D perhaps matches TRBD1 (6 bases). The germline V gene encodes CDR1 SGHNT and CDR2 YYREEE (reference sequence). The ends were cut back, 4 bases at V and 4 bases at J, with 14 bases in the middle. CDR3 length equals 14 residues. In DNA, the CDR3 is TGTGCCAGCAGCGTCAACAGGGCCCCCACTGAAGCTTTCTTT. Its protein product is CASSVNRAPTEAFF.

CDR3 protein: CASSHDRVGTGELFF. In DNA form, the CDR3 reads TGCGCCAGCAGCCACGACAGGGTTGGGACCGGGGAGCTGTTTTTT. The chain joins TRBV4-1 to TRBJ2-2; 7 nucleotides line up with TRBD1. With 3 bases clipped from V and 5 bases from J, the junction kept 6 bases outside the gene matches. The CDR3 covers 15 residues. The germline CDR1 and CDR2 sequences are MGHRA and YSYEKL.

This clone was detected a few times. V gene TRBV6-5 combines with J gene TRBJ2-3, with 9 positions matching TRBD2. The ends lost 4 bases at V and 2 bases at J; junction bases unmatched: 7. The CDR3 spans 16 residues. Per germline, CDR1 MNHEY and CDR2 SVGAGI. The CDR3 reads CASSSIAGAATDTQYF. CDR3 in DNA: TGTGCCAGCAGTTCAATAGCGGGGGCCGCCACAGATACGCAGTATTTT.

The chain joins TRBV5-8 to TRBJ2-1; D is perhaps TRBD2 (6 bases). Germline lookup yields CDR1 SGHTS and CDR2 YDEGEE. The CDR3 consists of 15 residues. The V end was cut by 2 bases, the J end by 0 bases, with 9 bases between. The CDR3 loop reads CASSFRGTSYNEQFF. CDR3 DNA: TGTGCCAGCAGCTTTCGGGGGACCTCCTACAATGAGCAGTTCTTC.

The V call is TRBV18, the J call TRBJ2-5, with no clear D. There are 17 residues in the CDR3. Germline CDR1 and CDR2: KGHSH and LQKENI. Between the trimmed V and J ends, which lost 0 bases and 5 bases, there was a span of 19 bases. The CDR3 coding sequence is TGTGCCAGCTCACCACCTTTGGTTCGAGGAAGCGCGGAGACCCAGTACTTC. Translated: CASSPPLVRGSAETQYF.

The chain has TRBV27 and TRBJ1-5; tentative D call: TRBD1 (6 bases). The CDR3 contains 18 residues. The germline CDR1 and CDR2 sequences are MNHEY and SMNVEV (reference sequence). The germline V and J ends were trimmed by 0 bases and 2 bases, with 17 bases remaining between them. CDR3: CASSLSQTGRRGNQPQHF. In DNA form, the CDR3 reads TGTGCCAGCAGTTTATCCCAGACAGGTCGTCGTGGCAATCAGCCCCAGCATTTT.

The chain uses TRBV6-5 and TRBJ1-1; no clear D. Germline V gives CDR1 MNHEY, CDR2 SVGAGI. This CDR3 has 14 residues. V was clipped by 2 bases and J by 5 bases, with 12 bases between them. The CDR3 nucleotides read TGTGCCAGCAGTTACAGGAGCACGATTACTGAAGCTTTCTTT. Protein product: CASSYRSTITEAFF.

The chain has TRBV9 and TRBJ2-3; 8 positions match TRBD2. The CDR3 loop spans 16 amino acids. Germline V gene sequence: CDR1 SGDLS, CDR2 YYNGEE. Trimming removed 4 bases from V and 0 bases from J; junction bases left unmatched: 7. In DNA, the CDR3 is TGTGCCAGCAGCACTAGCGGTGTAGCTAGCACAGATACGCAGTATTTT. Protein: CASSTSGVASTDTQYF.

CDR3 residues: CASSHVRTGDYEQYF. The CDR3 region has the DNA TGTGCCAGCAGCCACGTCCGGACAGGGGACTACGAGCAGTACTTC. V is TRBV3-1 (or the pseudogene TRBV3-2) and J is TRBJ2-7; TRBD1 matches at 9 bases. Unmatched junction bases numbered 6, after V lost 3 bases and J lost 3 bases. The CDR3 sequence is 15 residues long. Germline lookup yields CDR1 LGHDT and CDR2 YNNKEL (reference sequence).

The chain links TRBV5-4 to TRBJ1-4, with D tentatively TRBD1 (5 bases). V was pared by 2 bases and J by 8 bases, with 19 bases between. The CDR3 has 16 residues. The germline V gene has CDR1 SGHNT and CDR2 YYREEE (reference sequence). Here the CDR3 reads CASSLDPGGGREKLFF. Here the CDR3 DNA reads TGTGCCAGCAGCTTAGACCCCGGGGGGGGTCGGGAAAAACTGTTTTTT.

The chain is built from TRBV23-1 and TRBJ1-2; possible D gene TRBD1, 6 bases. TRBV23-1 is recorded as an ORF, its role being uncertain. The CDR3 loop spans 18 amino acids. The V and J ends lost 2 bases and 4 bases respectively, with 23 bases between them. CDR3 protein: CASSQGICSRGELYGYTF. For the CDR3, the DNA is TGCGCCAGCAGTCAAGGTATCTGTTCCAGGGGTGAGCTCTATGGCTACACCTTC.

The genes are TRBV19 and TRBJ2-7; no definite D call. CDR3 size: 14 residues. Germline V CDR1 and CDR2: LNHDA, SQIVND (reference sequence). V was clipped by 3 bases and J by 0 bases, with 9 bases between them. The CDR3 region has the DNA TGTGCCAGTAGTATCGCGGAGCACTCCTACGAGCAGTACTTC. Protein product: CASSIAEHSYEQYF.

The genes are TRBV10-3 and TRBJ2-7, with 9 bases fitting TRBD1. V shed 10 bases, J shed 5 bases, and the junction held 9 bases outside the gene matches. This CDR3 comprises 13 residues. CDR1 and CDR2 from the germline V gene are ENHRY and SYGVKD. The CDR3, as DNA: TGTGCCACCACCGGGACAGGGCGGAACGAGCAGTACTTC. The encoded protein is CATTGTGRNEQYF.

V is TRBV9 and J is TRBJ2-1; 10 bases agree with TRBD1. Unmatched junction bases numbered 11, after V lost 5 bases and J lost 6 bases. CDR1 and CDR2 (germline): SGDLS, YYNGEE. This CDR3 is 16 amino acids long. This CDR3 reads CASSPPGQGPLNEQFF. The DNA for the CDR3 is TGTGCCAGCAGTCCTCCGGGACAGGGGCCCCTCAATGAGCAGTTCTTC.

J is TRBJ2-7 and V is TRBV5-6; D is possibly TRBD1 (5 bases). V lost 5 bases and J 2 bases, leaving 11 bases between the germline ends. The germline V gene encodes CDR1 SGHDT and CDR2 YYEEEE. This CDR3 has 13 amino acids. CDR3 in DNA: TGTGCCAGCAGACTGGGGCGCGCCTACGAGCAGTACTTC. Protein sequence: CASRLGRAYEQYF.

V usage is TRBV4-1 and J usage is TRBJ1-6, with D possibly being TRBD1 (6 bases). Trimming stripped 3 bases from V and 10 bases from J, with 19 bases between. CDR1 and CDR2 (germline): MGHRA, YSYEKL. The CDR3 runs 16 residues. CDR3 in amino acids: CASSHPGAEKSSPLHF. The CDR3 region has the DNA TGCGCCAGCAGCCACCCAGGGGCTGAGAAAAGCTCACCCCTCCACTTT.

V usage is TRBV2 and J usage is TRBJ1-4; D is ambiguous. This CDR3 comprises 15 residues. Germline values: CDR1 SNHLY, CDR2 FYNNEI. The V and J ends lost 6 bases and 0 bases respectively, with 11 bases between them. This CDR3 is CASRPNQSTNEKLFF. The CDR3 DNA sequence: TGTGCCAGCAGGCCCAACCAGTCAACTAATGAAAAACTGTTTTTT.

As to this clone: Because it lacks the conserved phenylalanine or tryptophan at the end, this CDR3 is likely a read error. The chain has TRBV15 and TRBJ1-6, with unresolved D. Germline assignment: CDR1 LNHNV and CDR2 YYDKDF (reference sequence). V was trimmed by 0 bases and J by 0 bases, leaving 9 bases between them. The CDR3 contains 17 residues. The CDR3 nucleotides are TGTGCCACCAGCAGAGATTATGGGAGCTCCTATAATTCACCCCTCCACCTT. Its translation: CATSRDYGSSYNSPLHL.

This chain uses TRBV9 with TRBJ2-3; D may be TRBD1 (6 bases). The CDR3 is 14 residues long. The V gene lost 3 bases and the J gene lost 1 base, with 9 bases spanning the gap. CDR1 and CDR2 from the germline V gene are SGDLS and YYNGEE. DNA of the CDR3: TGTGCCAGCAGCGACCCAGGGGGCACAGATACGCAGTATTTT. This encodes CASSDPGGTDTQYF.

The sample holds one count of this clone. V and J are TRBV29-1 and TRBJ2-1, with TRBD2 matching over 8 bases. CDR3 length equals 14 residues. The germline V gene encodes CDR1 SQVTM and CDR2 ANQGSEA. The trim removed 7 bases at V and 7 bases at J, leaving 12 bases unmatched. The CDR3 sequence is CSGAGGAVMNEQFF. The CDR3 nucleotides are TGCAGCGGGGCCGGGGGGGCCGTAATGAATGAGCAGTTCTTC.